This T cell receptor beta chain derives from a study of blood T cell repertoires in COVID-19. The CDR3 length is 16 residues. The ends were cut back, 0 bases at V and 4 bases at J, with 13 bases in the middle. Germline V gives CDR1 LNHNV, CDR2 YYDKDF (reference sequence). Original processing methods: Reference gene primers were amplified, and this amplification served to estimate nucleated cell counts. TCRdb's copy holds only in-frame clones and misses some; the assay was immunoSEQ multiplex PCR. V and J calls plus clone size are reproduced from that table; the DNA served to infer D and trimming. Among around 260,000 clones listed, under 85% were seen once. Enrolled during active infection, Seattle patients were then followed longitudinally.

This receptor was obtained from a human donor with COVID-19, enrolled during active disease. The donor label of this sample is uncertain. Sequenced: peripheral blood. This sequence joins TRBV15 and TRBJ1-3, with a weak D call TRBD1 (5 bases). The CDR3 reads CATSREPRGVGNTIYF. The CDR3 region has the DNA TGTGCCACCAGCAGAGAGCCACGGGGGGTGGGAAACACCATATATTTT.